Below are 3 T cell receptor beta chains sequenced from a single sample in a study of graft-versus-host responses after intestinal transplantation. Graft-derived tissue was subjected to processing to liberate intraepithelial and lamina propria lymphocytes. The data were produced by immunoSEQ multiplex PCR, yet TCRdb's version contains in-frame clones alone and is incomplete. The sample has 20,000 or so clones; roughly 79% are singletons. The sample here was ileum tissue, taken 12 days after intestinal transplant. The origin of the receptors is a human patient who received an intestinal transplant, so some T cells may come from the graft donor.

This clone occurred once. The chain combines TRBV4-1 with TRBJ2-3; maybe TRBD2 (5 bases). Germline CDR1 reads MGHRA; CDR2 reads YSYEKL. The CDR3 sequence is 14 residues long. The V gene lost 4 bases and the J gene lost 4 bases, with 12 bases spanning the gap. As DNA, the CDR3 is TGCGCCAGCAGCCGACCCGACGGGGCAGATACGCAGTATTTT. Protein: CASSRPDGADTQYF.

The chain links TRBV9 to TRBJ2-7; possibly TRBD2 for D (6 bases). Germline assignment: CDR1 SGDLS and CDR2 YYNGEE. The CDR3 consists of 15 residues. Trimming removed 0 bases at V and 6 bases at J, with 16 bases between. The chain's CDR3 is CASSVGGDLTLEQYF. The CDR3 bases are TGTGCCAGCAGCGTAGGCGGGGATCTAACGCTCGAGCAGTACTTC.

By share, this clone counts as medium-sized. This chain connects TRBV9 to TRBJ2-1; TRBD2 matches at 10 bases. This CDR3 contains 15 residues. The V segment lost 2 bases and the J segment 7 bases; nucleotides outside the gene matches: 6. Germline loops: CDR1 SGDLS, CDR2 YYNGEE. The CDR3 DNA sequence: TGTGCCAGCAGCGTCGGGACTAGCGCTGGGAATGAGCAGTTCTTC. Translation: CASSVGTSAGNEQFF.